The T cell receptor beta chain described here comes from a study of blood T cell repertoires in COVID-19. The table came from immunoSEQ multiplex PCR; TCRdb's copy has only in-frame clones and leaves some out. The sample has about 46,000 clones, about four fifths seen once. The CDR3 runs to 16 residues. The germline gives CDR1 SGHRS, CDR2 YFSETQ. V was shortened by 1 base and J by 1 base, with 14 bases between the two germline ends. V and J are TRBV5-1 and TRBJ1-1; D gene unclear. The TCR comes from a woman over 75 with acute or convalescent COVID-19. Sequencing was performed on peripheral blood. This CDR3 reads CASSLSRGAWNTEAFF. The CDR3 DNA reads TGCGCCAGCAGCTTGAGTCGTGGAGCGTGGAACACTGAAGCTTTCTTT.